Presented here are 27 T cell receptor beta chains from one specimen sequenced in a study of identical twins. TCRdb analysed the 5' RACE reads with MiXCR anew, one entry per CDR3 protein. This sample has roughly 1.6 million distinct CDR3 sequences, with about 32% found just once. Sequences were obtained from cord blood. These receptors were obtained from a newborn girl in good health.

This clonotype was observed a handful of times. The rearrangement joins TRBV14 to TRBJ2-7, with D unclear. The CDR3 extends over 14 amino acids. The V gene's germline CDR1 is SGHDN and CDR2 FVKESK. The germline V and J ends were trimmed by 0 bases and 6 bases, with 12 bases remaining between them. The CDR3 region is CASSQDRVVPEQYF. CDR3 nucleotide sequence: TGTGCCAGCAGCCAAGATCGCGTAGTTCCCGAGCAGTACTTC.

The V call is TRBV7-8, the J call TRBJ1-5, with D possibly matching TRBD1 (6 bases). V lost 2 bases to trimming and J lost 5 bases, with 13 bases between them. This CDR3 comprises 15 residues. The germline V gene encodes CDR1 SGHVS and CDR2 FQNEAQ. CDR3 sequence reads: CASSLPGGADQPQHF. The CDR3 nucleotides read TGTGCCAGCAGCTTACCCGGGGGGGCCGATCAGCCCCAGCATTTT.

The chain couples TRBV5-6 to TRBJ2-7, with 9 bases aligning to TRBD1. CDR1 and CDR2 from the germline V gene are SGHDT and YYEEEE. The CDR3 extends over 16 amino acids. V dropped 2 bases and J dropped 1; count of bases not matched to a gene: 7. CDR3 loop: CASSLPTGGDSYEQYF. The CDR3 DNA is TGTGCCAGCAGCTTACCGACAGGGGGGGATTCCTACGAGCAGTACTTC.

This clonotype was detected many times. The genes are TRBV20-1 and TRBJ1-2, with 7 bases aligning to TRBD1. The CDR3 runs 12 residues. In germline, CDR1 is DFQATT, CDR2 SNEGSKA (reference sequence). V shed 3 bases, J shed 5 bases, and the junction held 3 bases outside the gene matches. Written as DNA, the CDR3 is TGCAGTGCTAGGACAGGGCCTTATGGCTACACCTTC. This sequence encodes CSARTGPYGYTF.

This rearrangement joins TRBV20-1 to TRBJ1-1, with a weak D call TRBD1 (5 bases). Germline V gives CDR1 DFQATT, CDR2 SNEGSKA (reference sequence). This CDR3 region has 13 residues. V lost 3 bases and J 0 bases, leaving 8 bases between the germline ends. The chain's CDR3 is CSARRGMNTEAFF. The CDR3 DNA reads as TGCAGTGCTAGGAGGGGTATGAACACTGAAGCTTTCTTT.

This clonotype showed up just a few times. The chain couples TRBV3-1 to TRBJ1-1, with D hard to call. The CDR3 runs to 14 residues. Germline assignment: CDR1 LGHDT and CDR2 YNNKEL (reference sequence). Trimming removed 4 bases at V and 10 bases at J, with 19 bases between. CDR3 amino acids: CASSPVGREFVAFF. The CDR3 nucleotides read TGTGCCAGCAGCCCCGTGGGGAGGGAATTCGTAGCTTTCTTT.

This clonotype was counted between two and nine times. The CDR3 protein is CASSTGTVGYTF. In nucleotides, the CDR3 is TGTGCCAGCAGTACCGGGACAGTTGGCTACACCTTC. This chain links TRBV6-2 or TRBV6-3 with TRBJ1-2; 7 bases align to TRBD1. The CDR3 is 12 amino acids. Unmatched junction bases numbered 4, after V lost 5 bases and J lost 7 bases. Germline CDR1 MNHEY, CDR2 SVGEGT.

The rearrangement joins TRBV14 to TRBJ2-3; 7 nucleotides match TRBD2. V was pared by 4 bases and J by 4 bases, with 8 bases of the junction left unmatched. This CDR3 region has 15 residues. Germline CDR1 reads SGHDN; CDR2 reads FVKESK. CDR3 DNA sequence: TGTGCCAGCAGCCTTATGGCGGGAGTGGCAGATACGCAGTATTTT. Translated: CASSLMAGVADTQYF.

The gene calls are TRBV4-1 and TRBJ2-7; D not certain. CDR3 length: 17 amino acids. Per germline, CDR1 MGHRA and CDR2 YSYEKL. Trimming stripped 0 bases from V and 0 bases from J, with 15 bases between. The CDR3 DNA sequence: TGCGCCAGCAGCCAAGAAACGAAGGGAATGGGCTCCTACGAGCAGTACTTC. Translated: CASSQETKGMGSYEQYF.

J is TRBJ2-7 and V is TRBV3-1; D gene ambiguous. Germline CDR1 is LGHDT and CDR2 is YNNKEL (reference sequence). Trimming took 1 base from V and 2 from J, leaving 12 bases between them. This CDR3 has 15 residues. CDR3 protein: CASSQGRAGPYEQYF. In DNA, the CDR3 is TGTGCCAGCAGCCAAGGAAGGGCCGGTCCCTACGAGCAGTACTTC.

This clonotype was seen a handful of times. This sequence joins TRBV9 and TRBJ2-1; D is tentatively TRBD1 or TRBD2 (5 bases each). Trimming left V 6 bases short and J 9 bases short, with 19 bases between. There are 14 residues in the CDR3. Germline V CDR1 and CDR2: SGDLS, YYNGEE. CDR3 DNA sequence: TGTGCCAGCACCGTCGTGGGGGATTCGGGTGAGCAGTTCTTC. This translates into CASTVVGDSGEQFF. The variable domain in full, with the rest retrieved from reference TRBV9 and TRBJ2-1, is DSGVTQTPKHLITATGQRVTLRCSPRSGDLSVYWYQQSLDQGLQFLIQYYNGEERAKGNILERFSAQQFPDLHSELNLSSLELGDSALYFCASTVVGDSGEQFFGPGTRLTVL.

The chain has TRBV7-9 and TRBJ2-4; TRBD2 matches at 10 bases. The CDR3 has 18 residues. Germline loops: CDR1 SEHNR, CDR2 FQNEAQ (reference sequence). The V gene end was trimmed by 7 bases and the J gene end by 8 bases; junction bases not matched to a gene: 20. CDR3 sequence (DNA): TGTGCCAGCAACCTAGAGGCTAGCGGGGGCCCCCTCTTGTACATTCAGTACTTC. It codes for CASNLEASGGPLLYIQYF.

The chain is built from TRBV19 and TRBJ1-2; tentative D call: TRBD1 (6 bases). The V gene's germline CDR1 is LNHDA and CDR2 SQIVND (reference sequence). V was cut by 6 bases and J by 4 bases, with 12 bases left in between. The CDR3 extends over 13 amino acids. The CDR3 region is CASRFQGPYGYTF. In nucleotides, the CDR3 is TGTGCCAGTAGGTTTCAGGGGCCCTATGGCTACACCTTC.

The chain has TRBV29-1 and TRBJ2-1, with 10 nucleotides matching TRBD2. Looked up from germline, CDR1 is SQVTM and CDR2 is ANQGSEA. The CDR3 covers 13 residues. Trimming took 8 bases from V and 3 from J; bases not matched to a gene: 4. The CDR3 here is CSCRTSGYNEQFF. CDR3 bases: TGCAGCTGCAGGACTAGCGGCTACAATGAGCAGTTCTTC.

This clonotype came up a few times. This chain uses TRBV2 with TRBJ2-1; 10 positions agree with TRBD1. Trimming removed 3 bases from V and 8 bases from J; junction bases left unmatched: 7. The CDR3 loop spans 15 amino acids. The V gene's germline CDR1 is SNHLY and CDR2 FYNNEI. CDR3 bases: TGTGCCAGCAGTGAGCGGGGGACAGGGGACCATGAGCAGTTCTTC. As protein: CASSERGTGDHEQFF.

The gene calls are TRBV20-1 and TRBJ2-3; TRBD1 agrees at 8 bases. The V gene end was trimmed by 0 bases and the J gene end by 6 bases; junction bases not matched to a gene: 8. The germline gives CDR1 DFQATT, CDR2 SNEGSKA (reference sequence). The CDR3 is made up of 15 amino acids. CDR3 DNA: TGCAGTGCTAGAGATCTGACAGGGGCTGGGGATACGCAGTATTTT. Protein product: CSARDLTGAGDTQYF.

The CDR3 spells CAITRDRGTDTQYF. DNA of the CDR3: TGTGCCATCACTCGGGACAGGGGCACAGATACGCAGTATTTT. This rearrangement joins TRBV10-3 to TRBJ2-3; 9 bases line up with TRBD1. This CDR3 contains 14 residues. Germline V gives CDR1 ENHRY, CDR2 SYGVKD. Trimming took 7 bases from V and 1 from J; bases not matched to a gene: 3.

The rearrangement links TRBV6-6 to TRBJ1-5; a possible D gene is TRBD1 (5 bases). Germline V gene sequence: CDR1 MNHNY, CDR2 SVGAGI (reference sequence). V was clipped by 7 bases and J by 8 bases, with 18 bases between them. This CDR3 region has 14 residues. CDR3 sequence: CASTLRGPGEPQHF. The CDR3 DNA follows: TGTGCCAGCACCTTACGGGGCCCCGGGGAGCCCCAGCATTTT.

This clonotype was seen more than once but under ten times. The rearrangement links TRBV20-1 to TRBJ2-5; D gene unclear. This CDR3 contains 14 residues. Germline V gene sequence: CDR1 DFQATT, CDR2 SNEGSKA (reference sequence). CDR3: CSPDTLQFQETQYF. CDR3 sequence (DNA): TGCAGCCCCGATACCCTACAGTTTCAAGAGACCCAGTACTTC.

The chain combines TRBV6-6 with TRBJ1-2, with 7 nucleotides matching TRBD1. The trim removed 6 bases at V and 0 bases at J, leaving 13 bases unmatched. Germline CDR1 reads MNHNY; CDR2 reads SVGAGI (reference sequence). The CDR3 has 17 amino acids. The CDR3 is CASSPVPDRPTNYGYTF. The CDR3 region has the DNA TGTGCCAGCAGCCCCGTTCCGGACAGGCCAACTAACTATGGCTACACCTTC.

The sample holds a few counts of this clonotype. This chain connects TRBV3-1 to TRBJ1-4; no clear D gene. Germline CDR1 LGHDT, CDR2 YNNKEL (reference sequence). CDR3 length: 16 residues. The V gene lost 1 base and the J gene lost 4 bases, with 13 bases spanning the gap. CDR3 DNA sequence: TGTGCCAGCAGCCAAGGAGGGAGGTTGTTTAATGAAAAACTGTTTTTT. Its protein is CASSQGGRLFNEKLFF.

The chain uses TRBV11-2 and TRBJ2-1; perhaps TRBD2 as D (5 bases). With 1 base removed from V and 7 bases from J, the gap between germline ends came to 17 bases. CDR1 SGHAT and CDR2 FQNNGV come from the germline V gene. This CDR3 is built from 16 residues. The CDR3 loop is CASSLVAGDILNEQFF. CDR3 DNA sequence: TGTGCCAGCAGCTTAGTCGCCGGGGATATTTTGAATGAGCAGTTCTTC.

The CDR3 region is CASSYTPGLDYGYTF. In DNA form, the CDR3 reads TGTGCCAGCAGTTACACCCCGGGTCTGGACTATGGCTACACCTTC. The chain couples TRBV6-6 to TRBJ1-2, with D hard to call. Trimming removed 2 bases from V and 3 bases from J, with 13 bases in between. This CDR3 region has 15 residues. Looked up from germline, CDR1 is MNHNY and CDR2 is SVGAGI (reference sequence).

Of note for this clonotype: Given the absence of the conserved phenylalanine or tryptophan at the CDR3 end, a read error is likely. The CDR3 protein is CSVARAYEQYL. The CDR3 bases are TGCAGCGTTGCAAGGGCCTACGAGCAGTACTTA. This chain joins TRBV29-1 and TRBJ2-7; D is ambiguous. This CDR3 region has 11 residues. From germline, CDR1 is SQVTM and CDR2 ANQGSEA. V lost 4 bases and J 2 bases, leaving 6 bases between the germline ends.

The chain uses TRBV2 and TRBJ2-1; maybe TRBD1 (6 bases). CDR3 length: 14 residues. Germline CDR1 is SNHLY and CDR2 is FYNNEI. With 5 bases removed from V and 7 bases from J, the gap between germline ends came to 15 bases. The CDR3 reads CASSNRTVANEQFF. CDR3 DNA sequence: TGTGCCAGCAGTAACCGGACAGTTGCAAATGAGCAGTTCTTC.

Concerning this clonotype itself: This may arise from a read error, as a much more abundant clone is one base away. The rearrangement uses TRBV12-3 or TRBV12-4 and TRBJ1-2; TRBD1 might be the D (6 bases). This CDR3 contains 14 residues. Trimming removed 8 bases at V and 4 bases at J, with 17 bases between. CDR3 nucleotides: TGTGCCAGCGGTTACCGCGACAGGCCCTATGGCTACACCTTC. This translates into CASGYRDRPYGYTF.

The chain joins TRBV11-2 to TRBJ1-5; D is unresolved. Germline V CDR1 and CDR2: SGHAT, FQNNGV. Deletions cut 0 bases from V and 0 bases from J, with 9 bases between. This CDR3 is 16 amino acids long. CDR3 in amino acids: CASSLDPTASNQPQHF. CDR3 coding DNA: TGTGCCAGCAGCTTAGATCCCACCGCTAGCAATCAGCCCCAGCATTTT. Looking up the rest from reference TRBV11-2 and TRBJ1-5 gives the full variable domain: EAGVAQSPRYKIIEKRQSVAFWCNPISGHATLYWYQQILGQGPKLLIQFQNNGVVDDSQLPKDRFSAERLKGVDSTLKIQPAKLEDSAVYLCASSLDPTASNQPQHFGDGTRLSIL.